Sequencing of this TCR beta chain was carried out in a study of T-cell reconstitution after alpha-beta-depleted transplantation in children. With respect to this clonotype: The antigen is undetermined.

Per germline, CDR1 LGHDT and CDR2 YNNKEL (reference sequence). V gave up 4 bases and J gave up 5 bases; unmatched junction bases: 7. The CDR3 totals 15 residues. Study-wide findings and caveats: Surviving recipient T cells and intrathymic progenitors accounted for some patients' high TCRbeta diversity at day 60. One year post-transplant, T-cell counts and diversity were largely derived from T cells produced anew. It was reported that alpha-beta T cells came from several hundred expanded graft clones (about two months after transplant).

Using unique molecular identifiers, the investigators prepared the TCRbeta library. TCRdb re-called the PCR reads through MiXCR, storing one row per CDR3 protein. Of 75,000 to 90,000 distinct CDR3 sequences in the sample, around 14% were seen once. The starting material was PBMCs, mostly from graft donor cells, obtained 180 days after TCRalphabeta/CD19-depleted stem cell transplant. This receptor was identified in a male patient aged 2-15 years who had a stem cell transplant for acute lymphoblastic leukemia, so the T cells may come from the graft donor. V gene TRBV3-1 combines with J gene TRBJ1-5; TRBD1 aligns across 8 bases. Here the CDR3 reads CASSLRTGSDQPQHF. The CDR3, as DNA: TGTGCCAGCAGCCTACGGACAGGGAGTGATCAGCCCCAGCATTTT.